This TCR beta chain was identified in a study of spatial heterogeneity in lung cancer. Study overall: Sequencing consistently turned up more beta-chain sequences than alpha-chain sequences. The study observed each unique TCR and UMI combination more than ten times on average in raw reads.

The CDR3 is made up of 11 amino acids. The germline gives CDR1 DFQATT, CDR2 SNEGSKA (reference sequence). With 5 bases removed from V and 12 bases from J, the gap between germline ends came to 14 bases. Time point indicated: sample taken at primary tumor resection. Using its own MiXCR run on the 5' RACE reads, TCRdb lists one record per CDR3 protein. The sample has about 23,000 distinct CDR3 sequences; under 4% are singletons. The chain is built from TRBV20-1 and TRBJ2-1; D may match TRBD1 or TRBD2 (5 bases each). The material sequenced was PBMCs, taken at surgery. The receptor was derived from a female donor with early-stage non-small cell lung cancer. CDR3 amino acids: CSAWDPSGQFF. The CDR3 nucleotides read TGCAGTGCTTGGGACCCTTCTGGGCAGTTCTTC.